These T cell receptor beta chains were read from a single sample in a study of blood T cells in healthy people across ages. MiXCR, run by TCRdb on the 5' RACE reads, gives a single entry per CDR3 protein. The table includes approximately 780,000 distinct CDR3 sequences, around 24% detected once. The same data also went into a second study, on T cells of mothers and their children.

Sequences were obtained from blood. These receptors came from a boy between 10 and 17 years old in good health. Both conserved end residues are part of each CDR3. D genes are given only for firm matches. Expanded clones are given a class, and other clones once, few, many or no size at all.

CASSPSSGTDGYTF	TGTGCCAGCTCACCATCGTCCGGGACAGATGGCTACACCTTC	NA	TRBD1	TRBJ1-2	TRBV18
CASGGGGEDTQYF	TGCGCCTCCGGGGGCGGGGGTGAAGATACGCAGTATTTT	NA	NA	TRBJ2-3	TRBV5-1
CASCIDPQPQHF	TGTGCCAGCTGCATTGACCCCCAGCCCCAGCATTTT	NA	NA	TRBJ1-5	TRBV12-3/TRBV12-4
CAISPTGDHTIYF	TGTGCCATCAGTCCTACGGGGGATCACACCATATATTTT	NA	NA	TRBJ1-3	TRBV10-3
CASSIEGTGYEQYF	TGCGCCAGCAGTATAGAGGGTACAGGTTACGAGCAGTACTTC	NA	NA	TRBJ2-7	TRBV5-1
CASSVSFGGTYGYTF	TGTGCCAGCAGCGTCTCCTTCGGGGGGACTTATGGCTACACCTTC	NA	NA	TRBJ1-2	TRBV7-8
CASSQEVSLPEKLFF	TGTGCCAGCAGCCAAGAAGTTTCACTACCTGAAAAACTGTTTTTT	few	NA	TRBJ1-4	TRBV3-1
CASRTPGLAVQETQYF	TGCGCCAGCAGGACTCCGGGACTAGCGGTGCAAGAGACCCAGTACTTC	NA	TRBD2	TRBJ2-5	TRBV10-2
CATSRGAAGELFF	TGTGCCACCAGCAGAGGAGCGGCCGGGGAGCTGTTTTTT	many	NA	TRBJ2-2	TRBV15
CASSLSGPPSNYGYTF	TGCGCCAGCAGCTTATCGGGTCCTCCTTCTAACTATGGCTACACCTTC	NA	NA	TRBJ1-2	TRBV5-1
CASSQDEREVYEQYF	TGCGCCAGCAGCCAAGATGAAAGGGAAGTCTACGAGCAGTACTTC	NA	NA	TRBJ2-7	TRBV4-1
CASSLGRVNQETQYF	TGTGCCAGCAGCTTGGGTAGGGTCAACCAAGAGACCCAGTACTTC	NA	NA	TRBJ2-5	TRBV5-7
CANSTGGTYEQYF	TGCGCCAATTCGACAGGGGGGACCTACGAGCAGTACTTC	few	TRBD1	TRBJ2-7	TRBV5-1
CVRRVNTEAFF	TGCGTTAGGAGGGTGAACACTGAAGCTTTCTTT	NA	NA	TRBJ1-1	TRBV20-1
CASSVEGVDGYTF	TGTGCCAGCAGCGTAGAAGGAGTTGATGGCTACACCTTC	few	NA	TRBJ1-2	TRBV9
CSVGQNTGELFF	TGCAGCGTTGGACAGAACACCGGGGAGCTGTTTTTT	few	NA	TRBJ2-2	TRBV29-1
CASSSETESQPQHF	TGTGCCAGCAGCTCCGAGACAGAAAGTCAGCCCCAGCATTTT	few	NA	TRBJ1-5	TRBV2
CASSAGGSTNEKLFF	TGTGCCAGCAGCGCAGGGGGCTCAACTAATGAAAAACTGTTTTTT	few	TRBD1	TRBJ1-4	TRBV12-3/TRBV12-4
CSASLGSTYEQYF	TGCAGTGCTAGTCTAGGCAGCACCTACGAGCAGTACTTC	NA	NA	TRBJ2-7	TRBV20-1